What follows are 8 T cell receptor beta chains derived from one specimen sequenced in a study of T cell responses to AZD1222 COVID-19 vaccine. TCRdb's table, derived via immunoSEQ multiplex PCR, lists solely in-frame clones and lacks some. The sample holds around 80,000 clones, roughly 84% seen once. This specimen was peripheral blood, taken on day 0 of AZD1222 vaccination. The source is an adult in good health.

A single count supports this clone. This sequence joins TRBV15 and TRBJ2-2, with TRBD2 as a possible D gene (5 bases). V lost 0 bases and J lost 3, with 17 bases in between. The CDR3 runs 18 residues. The V gene's germline CDR1 is LNHNV and CDR2 YYDKDF (reference sequence). The CDR3 is CATSREASGWLDTGELFF. CDR3 nucleotide sequence: TGTGCCACCAGCAGAGAGGCTTCGGGATGGTTGGACACCGGGGAGCTGTTTTTT. The whole variable domain, filled in from reference TRBV15 and TRBJ2-2, reads DAMVIQNPRYQVTQFGKPVTLSCSQTLNHNVMYWYQQKSSQAPKLLFHYYDKDFNNEADTPDNFQSRRPNTSFCFLDIRSPGLGDTAMYLCATSREASGWLDTGELFFGEGSRLTVL.

This chain links TRBV18 with TRBJ1-2, with 8 positions matching TRBD1. The CDR3 loop spans 16 amino acids. J gave up 1 base and V 4 bases, and 8 bases lay outside the gene matches. Germline V gives CDR1 KGHSH, CDR2 LQKENI. DNA for the CDR3: TGTGCCAGCTCACTCGGGACAGGAGCTATTAACTATGGCTACACCTTC. Residues: CASSLGTGAINYGYTF.

The chain couples TRBV6-1 to TRBJ2-1, with D hard to call. Germline CDR1 is MNHNS and CDR2 is SASEGT. The length of the CDR3 is 14 residues. V was shortened by 0 bases and J by 4 bases, with 7 bases between the two germline ends. DNA of the CDR3: TGTGCCAGCAGTGAAGCTGGCAGATACAATGAGCAGTTCTTC. It is translated as CASSEAGRYNEQFF.

The chain employs TRBV28 and TRBJ2-7, with no clear D. Germline-derived CDR1 and CDR2 are MDHEN and SYDVKM. CDR3 size: 12 residues. Trimming pared 5 bases from V and 0 bases from J, leaving 5 bases between. CDR3 amino acids: CASSLSSYEQYF. As DNA, the CDR3 is TGTGCCAGCAGTCTTAGCTCCTACGAGCAGTACTTC.

The rearrangement links TRBV7-8 to TRBJ2-3; no firm D call. This CDR3 contains 14 residues. Trimming removed 5 bases at V and 2 bases at J, with 11 bases between. CDR1 is SGHVS, CDR2 FQNEAQ, per germline. In DNA, the CDR3 is TGTGCCAGCAGCCCGCAGACAACCACAGATACGCAGTATTTT. This translates into CASSPQTTTDTQYF.

This sequence joins TRBV12-5 and TRBJ1-2; D may be TRBD1 (6 bases). The CDR3 covers 13 residues. From germline, CDR1 is LGHNT and CDR2 FRNRAP. The germline V and J ends were trimmed by 4 bases and 7 bases, with 13 bases remaining between them. This CDR3 reads CASGYPGVSGYTF. CDR3 DNA sequence: TGTGCTAGTGGTTACCCAGGGGTTAGTGGCTACACCTTC.

CDR3 region: CASSFGSNYGYTF. As DNA, the CDR3 is TGTGCCAGCAGCTTCGGATCCAACTATGGCTACACCTTC. The chain carries TRBV7-2 and TRBJ1-2; no firm D call. Trimming stripped 3 bases from V and 2 bases from J, with 7 bases between. The CDR3 spans 13 residues. CDR1 SGHTA and CDR2 FQGNSA come from the germline V gene.

This clone was observed a single time. The chain combines TRBV18 with TRBJ1-1; no reliable D call. The CDR3 consists of 14 residues. Trimming pared 3 bases from V and 5 bases from J, leaving 13 bases between. Germline-derived CDR1 and CDR2 are KGHSH and LQKENI. CDR3 loop: CASSPQGRRTEAFF. In DNA form, the CDR3 reads TGTGCCAGCTCACCTCAAGGACGGAGGACTGAAGCTTTCTTT.